The clone carrying this TCR beta chain was seen ten or more times. The antigen remains undetermined. The V gene's germline CDR1 is MNHEY and CDR2 SMNVEV (reference sequence). Losses at the gene ends were 6 bases for V and 5 bases for J; bases not matched to a gene: 3. This CDR3 has 14 amino acids. Four PCR rounds used nested alpha and beta constant region primers plus the SP2 primer. For blood and skin samples, reverse transcription used TCR alpha and beta constant primers. MiXCR was run by TCRdb on the UMI-ligation and nested PCR reads, yielding one entry per CDR3 protein. The data contain 25,000 to 30,000 distinct CDR3 sequences, roughly 5.5% of them singletons. The sample belongs to a study of naive and memory T cell subsets. The study, taken as a whole, reports: This RNA-based method may be sensitive to activation-related transcript changes.

TCR cDNA received a 3' ligated oligonucleotide that carried a UMI. Reverse transcription used DNase-treated unsorted total RNA, aiming for roughly 1 to 1000 ng. Sequenced: blood. The chain has TRBV27 and TRBJ2-5; 13 bases fit TRBD2. The TCR was taken from an adult in good health. Here the CDR3 DNA reads TGTGCCAGCAGCCTACTAGCGGGAGGGGAGACCCAGTACTTC. The encoded protein is CASSLLAGGETQYF.